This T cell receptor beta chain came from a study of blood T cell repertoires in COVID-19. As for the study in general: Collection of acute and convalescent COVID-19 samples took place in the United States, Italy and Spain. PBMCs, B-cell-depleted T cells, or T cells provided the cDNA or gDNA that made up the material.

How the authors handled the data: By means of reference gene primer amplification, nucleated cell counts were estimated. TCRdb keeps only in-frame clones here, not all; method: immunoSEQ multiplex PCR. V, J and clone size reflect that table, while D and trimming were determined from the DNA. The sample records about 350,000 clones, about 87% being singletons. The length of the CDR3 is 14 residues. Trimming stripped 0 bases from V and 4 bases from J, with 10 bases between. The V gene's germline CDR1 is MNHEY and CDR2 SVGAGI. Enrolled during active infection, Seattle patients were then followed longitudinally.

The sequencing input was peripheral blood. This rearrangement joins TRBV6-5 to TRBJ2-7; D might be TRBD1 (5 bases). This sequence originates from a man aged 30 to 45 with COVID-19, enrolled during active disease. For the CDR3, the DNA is TGTGCCAGCAGTTACTCGGGGCGGCAGTACGAGCAGTACTTC. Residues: CASSYSGRQYEQYF.